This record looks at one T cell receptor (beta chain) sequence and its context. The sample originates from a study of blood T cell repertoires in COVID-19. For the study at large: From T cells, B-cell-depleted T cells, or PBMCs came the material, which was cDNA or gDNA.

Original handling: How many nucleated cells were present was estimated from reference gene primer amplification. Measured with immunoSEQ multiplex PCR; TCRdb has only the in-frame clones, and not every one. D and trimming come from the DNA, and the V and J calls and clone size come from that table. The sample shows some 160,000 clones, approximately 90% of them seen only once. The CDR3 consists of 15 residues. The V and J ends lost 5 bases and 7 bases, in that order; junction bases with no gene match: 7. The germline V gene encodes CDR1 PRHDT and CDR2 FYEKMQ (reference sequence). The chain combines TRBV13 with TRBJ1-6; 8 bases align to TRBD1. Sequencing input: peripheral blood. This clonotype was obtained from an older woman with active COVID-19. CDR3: CASSIWTGSNSPLHF. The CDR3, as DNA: TGTGCCAGCAGCATATGGACAGGGTCGAATTCACCCCTCCACTTT.